The 16 T cell receptor beta chains in this list originate from one sample, sequenced in a study of Graves' ophthalmopathy and Graves' hyperthyroidism. Amplification targeted the TCR beta CDR3 regions, with RNA transcripts as the source material. HTBI primers served in a first-round RT-PCR, which a second-round multiplex PCR followed. From the multiplex PCR reads, TCRdb called clonotypes with MiXCR, one entry per CDR3 protein. The table records a few hundred thousand distinct CDR3 sequences, 35% to 40% of them present only once. Sequencing was performed on peripheral blood or thyroid tissue (not recorded which). These receptors all stem from an adult man with Graves' hyperthyroidism.

This clonotype was observed at least ten times. The chain links TRBV27 to TRBJ1-2, with a weak D call TRBD1 (6 bases). The CDR3 contains 14 residues. Germline CDR1 reads MNHEY; CDR2 reads SMNVEV (reference sequence). Trimming pared 2 bases from V and 4 bases from J, leaving 11 bases between. CDR3 nucleotides: TGTGCCAGCAGTTTAACAGGGCTCGCCTATGGCTACACCTTC. Translated: CASSLTGLAYGYTF.

The V and J genes are TRBV24-1 and TRBJ1-5; D is uncertain. Trimming stripped 4 bases from V and 11 bases from J, with 17 bases between. Germline loops: CDR1 KGHDR, CDR2 SFDVKD. The CDR3 sequence is 14 residues long. This CDR3 is CATSEWAEEETQHF. CDR3 coding DNA: TGTGCCACCAGTGAATGGGCAGAAGAGGAGACCCAGCATTTT.

The J gene is TRBJ2-7, the V gene TRBV19, with no clear D. The CDR3 has 17 residues. The V and J ends lost 6 bases and 0 bases respectively, with 21 bases between them. Germline assignment: CDR1 LNHDA and CDR2 SQIVND (reference sequence). The CDR3 bases are TGTGCCAGTAGCGAGGAAAACATGGACGGAAACTCCTACGAGCAGTACTTC. Translation: CASSEENMDGNSYEQYF.

This clonotype was detected ten times or more. This sequence joins TRBV10-3 and TRBJ2-7; maybe TRBD1 (6 bases). Trimming removed 10 bases from V and 5 bases from J, with 15 bases in between. CDR3 length equals 12 residues. Germline CDR1 ENHRY, CDR2 SYGVKD. The DNA of the CDR3 is TGTGCCAGCAGCAAAACAGGGAACGAGCAGTACTTC. It specifies CASSKTGNEQYF.

This clonotype turned up a few times. The chain has TRBV10-3 and TRBJ1-1, with a weak D call TRBD1 (6 bases). The V and J ends lost 4 bases and 3 bases respectively, with 15 bases between them. The CDR3 extends over 15 amino acids. Germline CDR1 and CDR2: ENHRY and SYGVKD. CDR3 sequence reads: CAISVPGAADTEAFF. The CDR3 region has the DNA TGTGCCATCAGTGTTCCGGGGGCCGCGGACACTGAAGCTTTCTTT.

The DNA of the CDR3 is TGCGCCAGCAGTGAGGAGGCAGGGATCTACACCTTC. It yields the protein CASSEEAGIYTF. This chain links TRBV10-2 with TRBJ1-2; maybe TRBD1 (5 bases). The V gene's germline CDR1 is WSHSY and CDR2 SAAADI. This CDR3 contains 12 residues. Trimming removed 2 bases at V and 10 bases at J, with 11 bases between.

The sample holds many counts of this clonotype. The chain couples TRBV5-1 to TRBJ2-2; weak D call: TRBD1 (5 bases). V was trimmed by 2 bases and J by 0 bases, leaving 8 bases between them. Germline loops: CDR1 SGHRS, CDR2 YFSETQ. The CDR3 length is 15 residues. DNA of the CDR3: TGCGCCAGCAGCTTCCCCAGGGCGAACACCGGGGAGCTGTTTTTT. Residues: CASSFPRANTGELFF.

This clonotype was seen once. The chain is built from TRBV7-3 and TRBJ2-3, with a weak D call TRBD2 (5 bases). Trimming took off 8 bases at V and 2 bases at J, with 17 bases between the two ends. The CDR3 loop spans 15 amino acids. CDR1 SGHTA and CDR2 FQGTGA come from the germline V gene. For the CDR3, the DNA is TGTGCCAGCGCGCCCCTAGAGGGAGCCACAGATACGCAGTATTTT. It translates to CASAPLEGATDTQYF.

A note on this clonotype: This could be a read error, since a much larger clone is one nucleotide away. The chain combines TRBV7-9 with TRBJ2-7, with 9 positions matching TRBD1. Germline V gives CDR1 SEHNR, CDR2 FQNEAQ (reference sequence). There are 15 residues in the CDR3. The ends lost 8 bases at V and 2 bases at J; junction bases unmatched: 10. The CDR3 DNA sequence: TGTGCCAGCGGCCCCCCCGGGACAGGGCCCTACGAGCAGTACTTC. Its translation is CASGPPGTGPYEQYF. Drawing the rest from reference TRBV7-9 and TRBJ2-7, the complete variable domain is DTGVSQNPRHKITKRGQNVTFRCDPISEHNRLYWYRQTLGQGPEFLTYFQNEAQLEKSRLLSDRFSAERPKGSFSTLEIQRTEQGDSAMYLCASGPPGTGPYEQYFGPGTRLTVT.

This chain uses TRBV7-2 with TRBJ2-2; 9 bases agree with TRBD1. The CDR3 spans 16 residues. Germline CDR1 reads SGHTA; CDR2 reads FQGNSA. DNA for the CDR3: TGTGGCACCAGGGGAGGGACAGGGAAAAACACCGGGGAGCTGTTTTTT. This codes for CGTRGGTGKNTGELFF. The entire variable domain, with the rest obtained from reference TRBV7-2 and TRBJ2-2, is as follows: GAGVSQSPSNKVTEKGKDVELRCDPISGHTALYWYRQSLGQGLEFLIYFQGNSAPDKSGLPSDRFSAERTGGSVSTLTIQRTQQEDSAVYLCGTRGGTGKNTGELFFGEGSRLTVL.

This sequence joins TRBV27 and TRBJ1-2; no firm D call. The CDR3 covers 13 residues. V dropped 5 bases and J dropped 6 bases, with 13 bases sitting between them. The germline V gene encodes CDR1 MNHEY and CDR2 SMNVEV (reference sequence). CDR3 sequence: CASSGGGFHGYTF. CDR3 coding DNA: TGTGCCAGCAGTGGTGGTGGATTCCATGGCTACACCTTC.

Remarks on this clonotype: Since a much larger clone is just one base distant, this may be a read error. V and J are TRBV20-1 and TRBJ2-7, with TRBD2 as a possible D gene (5 bases). V was cut by 4 bases and J by 3 bases, with 13 bases left in between. The CDR3 sequence is 13 residues long. Germline values: CDR1 DFQATT, CDR2 SNEGSKA (reference sequence). As DNA, the CDR3 is TGCAGTGCTATTGGACTTACCCTCTACGAGCAGTACTTC. Protein sequence: CSAIGLTLYEQYF.

This clonotype was seen a handful of times. The rearrangement links TRBV19 to TRBJ2-7, with a tentative D call TRBD2 (5 bases). The V end lost 3 bases, the J end lost 0 bases, and 9 bases lay between the germline ends. The length of the CDR3 is 14 residues. CDR1 is LNHDA and CDR2 is SQIVND in the germline V gene (reference sequence). The CDR3 nucleotides read TGTGCCAGTAGTATCCGACGGGACTCCTACGAGCAGTACTTC. Protein: CASSIRRDSYEQYF.

The CDR3 sequence is CASTGSGLAQDEQYF. CDR3 nucleotides: TGTGCCAGCACTGGGTCGGGACTAGCGCAAGACGAGCAGTACTTC. The V gene is TRBV19, the J gene TRBJ2-7; 10 nucleotides agree with TRBD2. Germline V gives CDR1 LNHDA, CDR2 SQIVND (reference sequence). This CDR3 is built from 15 residues. V lost 9 bases, J lost 5 bases, and 13 bases stayed unmatched.

With respect to this clonotype: This may come from a read error, since a much larger clone is one base off. The V gene is TRBV6-5, the J gene TRBJ1-3; no clear D. Per germline, CDR1 MNHEY and CDR2 SVGAGI. The CDR3 consists of 15 residues. CDR3 sequence (DNA): TGTGCCACCAGTGATGGGAGATTAACTGGAAACACCATATATTTT. Amino acids: CATSDGRLTGNTIYF.

This clonotype was recorded at least ten times. The gene calls are TRBV7-6 and TRBJ2-7; 11 bases are a match to TRBD2. The CDR3 is made up of 15 amino acids. Germline assignment: CDR1 SGHVS and CDR2 FNYEAQ. V lost 3 bases, J lost 5 bases, and 6 bases stayed unmatched. The CDR3, as DNA: TGTGCCAGCAGCTTCATACTAGCGGGAGCACACGAGCAGTACTTC. Translated, it gives CASSFILAGAHEQYF. Full variable domain (remainder filled in from reference TRBV7-6 and TRBJ2-7): GAGVSQSPRYKVTKRGQDVALRCDPISGHVSLYWYRQALGQGPEFLTYFNYEAQQDKSGLPNDRFSAERPEGSISTLTIQRTEQRDSAMYRCASSFILAGAHEQYFGPGTRLTVT.